The T cell receptor beta chain described here comes from a study of CD8 T cells in Susac syndrome. Sequencing of TCR beta was performed on blood CD8+ T cells and on blood CD4+ T cells. Diagnostic criteria for definite or probable disease, in their recently defined form, were met by the patients with Susac syndrome. Both CD4+ and CD8+ T cells were negatively isolated, and TEMRA cells underwent FACS enrichment. The RNA input was roughly 0.45 to 1 ug, and it was reverse transcribed with random hexamers. TCRdb reanalysed the immunoSEQ multiplex PCR reads using MiXCR and keeps one entry per CDR3 protein. Of approximately 180,000 distinct CDR3 sequences in the sample, around nine tenths are singletons; the top ten hold around 0.085%. CDR1 is SNHLY, CDR2 FYNNEI, per germline. The CDR3 contains 11 residues. Trimming cost V 0 bases and J 15 bases, with 9 bases left between them.

The sequencing sample was made of CD4+ T cells from PBMCs. This TCR came from a human donor with Susac syndrome. The genes are TRBV2 and TRBJ2-1; D not certain. CDR3 coding DNA: TGTGCCAGCAGTGAAGCTGGGCTGTCGTTCTTC. This encodes CASSEAGLSFF.